This passage covers 29 T cell receptor beta chains from one sample sequenced in a study of blood T cells in healthy people across ages. Then a second PCR, running roughly 7 to 11 cycles, was carried out with a sample-barcoded 5' primer and a J-beta primer mix. TCRdb fed the 5' RACE reads into MiXCR, producing one record per CDR3 protein. The profile shows roughly 410,000 distinct CDR3 sequences, more than 45% of them singletons. The material sequenced was blood. These receptors all come from a man aged 55 to 70 in good health.

The rearrangement links TRBV12-3 or TRBV12-4 to TRBJ2-6, with 12 bases identical to TRBD2. This CDR3 comprises 16 residues. V lost 5 bases to trimming and J lost 2 bases; unmatched junction nucleotides: 1. CDR3 region: CASSRTSGAGANVLTF. The CDR3 nucleotides read TGTGCCAGCAGTAGGACTAGCGGGGCTGGGGCCAACGTCCTGACTTTC.

The chain recombines TRBV12-3 or TRBV12-4 with TRBJ1-6; maybe TRBD1 (5 bases). V lost 7 bases and J lost 9, with 22 bases in between. The CDR3 runs to 16 residues. Here the CDR3 reads CASTSAGGLRASPLHF. As DNA, the CDR3 is TGTGCCAGCACCTCCGCTGGGGGGTTAAGGGCTTCACCCCTCCACTTT.

The chain uses TRBV6-1 and TRBJ2-7; D might be TRBD1 (6 bases). CDR3 length equals 15 residues. Per germline, CDR1 MNHNS and CDR2 SASEGT. Trimming stripped 6 bases from V and 1 base from J, with 16 bases between. As DNA, the CDR3 is TGTGCCAGCAGGTATGACAGGTCTCCTTCCTACGAGCAGTACTTC. This sequence encodes CASRYDRSPSYEQYF.

This clonotype showed up just a few times. The chain has TRBV28 and TRBJ2-5; 7 bases map to TRBD2. This CDR3 is built from 13 residues. Trimming took 10 bases from V and 1 from J; bases not matched to a gene: 6. Germline CDR1 is MDHEN and CDR2 is SYDVKM. The CDR3 loop is CATTGTTQETQYF. The CDR3 DNA follows: TGTGCCACCACGGGGACTACCCAAGAGACCCAGTACTTC.

This clonotype was seen more than once but under ten times. The V call is TRBV27, the J call TRBJ1-2; 10 bases agree with TRBD1. Trimming cost V 7 bases and J 4 bases; bases outside gene matches: 6. The CDR3 sequence is 14 residues long. Per germline, CDR1 MNHEY and CDR2 SMNVEV (reference sequence). CDR3 sequence (DNA): TGTGCCAGCACACCGGGACAGGGGTCCTATGGCTACACCTTC. This gives the protein CASTPGQGSYGYTF.

The rearrangement uses TRBV7-8 and TRBJ2-1, with D possibly matching TRBD2 (6 bases). V was pared by 2 bases and J by 5 bases, with 13 bases between. Germline V gives CDR1 SGHVS, CDR2 FQNEAQ. The CDR3 has 15 amino acids. The CDR3 region has the DNA TGTGCCAGCAGCTTATTCGCGGGGCCTAACAATGAGCAGTTCTTC. Its protein is CASSLFAGPNNEQFF.

The sample holds many counts of this clonotype. The rearrangement uses TRBV20-1 and TRBJ2-5; 7 bases align to TRBD2. The germline V gene has CDR1 DFQATT and CDR2 SNEGSKA (reference sequence). The CDR3 has 16 amino acids. V shed 1 base, J shed 0 bases, and the junction held 8 bases outside the gene matches. DNA for the CDR3: TGCAGTGCTAGAGTGCCCTATGGGGGGGACCAAGAGACCCAGTACTTC. Translation: CSARVPYGGDQETQYF.

The sample holds one count of this clonotype. At one boundary the junction diverges from the germline segment, which might be a read error. V is TRBV7-8 and J is TRBJ2-7; a weak D match, TRBD1 (6 bases). This CDR3 comprises 15 residues. Germline CDR1 is SGHVS and CDR2 is FQNEAQ. The CDR3 DNA is TGTGTCAGCAGCCTAGGAAGGCAGGGGACCTACAAGCAGTACTTC. Translation gives CVSSLGRQGTYKQYF.

The chain has TRBV6-6 and TRBJ2-7, with D possibly TRBD1 on 6 matching bases. The CDR3 totals 13 residues. The V end lost 8 bases, the J end lost 3 bases, and 14 bases lay between the germline ends. Germline V gives CDR1 MNHNY, CDR2 SVGAGI (reference sequence). The CDR3 spells CASAQGGYYEQYF. The CDR3 DNA follows: TGTGCCAGCGCCCAAGGGGGATACTACGAGCAGTACTTC.

This chain uses TRBV3-1 with TRBJ2-3; D call uncertain. Germline V gives CDR1 LGHDT, CDR2 YNNKEL (reference sequence). V lost 3 bases and J lost 6, with 10 bases in between. This CDR3 comprises 13 residues. The CDR3 loop reads CASSHGSSDTQYF. CDR3 nucleotides: TGTGCCAGCAGCCATGGATCATCGGATACGCAGTATTTT.

This chain joins TRBV20-1 and TRBJ2-1; the D gene is possibly TRBD1 (6 bases). The ends were cut back, 6 bases at V and 6 bases at J, with 12 bases in the middle. Germline V lookup: CDR1 DFQATT, CDR2 SNEGSKA (reference sequence). This CDR3 region has 12 residues. CDR3 protein: CSANDRSNEQFF. CDR3 DNA sequence: TGCAGTGCGAACGACAGGAGCAATGAGCAGTTCTTC.

The chain links TRBV20-1 to TRBJ2-3, with 9 bases matching TRBD2. This CDR3 has 16 residues. V lost 1 base to trimming and J lost 2 bases; unmatched junction nucleotides: 7. Germline assignment: CDR1 DFQATT and CDR2 SNEGSKA (reference sequence). DNA of the CDR3: TGCAGTGCTAGAGGGGGTCTAGCGGGGATCACAGATACGCAGTATTTT. Protein sequence: CSARGGLAGITDTQYF.

This sequence joins TRBV24-1 and TRBJ2-6; D not certain. In germline, CDR1 is KGHDR, CDR2 SFDVKD. This CDR3 comprises 15 residues. Trimming stripped 5 bases from V and 2 bases from J, with 9 bases between. The CDR3 protein is CATSVIYAGANVLTF. CDR3 nucleotides: TGTGCCACCAGTGTGATCTACGCTGGGGCCAACGTCCTGACTTTC.

This clonotype has more than one count but fewer than ten. This chain links TRBV6-1 with TRBJ1-1; possible D gene TRBD1, 6 bases. Between the trimmed V and J ends, which lost 1 base and 5 bases, there was a span of 11 bases. CDR3 length: 14 amino acids. Looked up from germline, CDR1 is MNHNS and CDR2 is SASEGT. The CDR3 loop reads CASSEGGGRTEAFF. The CDR3 DNA follows: TGTGCCAGCAGTGAAGGGGGGGGCCGAACTGAAGCTTTCTTT.

Ten or more counts support this clonotype. The rearrangement links TRBV2 to TRBJ2-7, with 9 positions matching TRBD2. From germline, CDR1 is SNHLY and CDR2 FYNNEI. V gave up 5 bases and J gave up 2 bases; unmatched junction bases: 4. This CDR3 is 14 amino acids long. The CDR3 DNA reads as TGTGCCAGCAGTACCGCTAGCGGGGCCTACGAGCAGTACTTC. This encodes CASSTASGAYEQYF.

This clonotype showed up just once. A read error may explain this, as a much larger clone is one base away. The V gene is TRBV7-8, the J gene TRBJ2-4, with D possibly called TRBD1 or TRBD2 (5 bases each). V lost 4 bases and J lost 13, with 23 bases in between. The germline V gene encodes CDR1 SGHVS and CDR2 FQNEAQ. The CDR3 runs 15 residues. In nucleotides, the CDR3 is TGTGCCAGCAGCTCCGATGGACTCAGGACAAGTGAGCAGTACTTC. Translation gives CASSSDGLRTSEQYF.

This chain connects TRBV7-2 to TRBJ2-5, with D perhaps TRBD1 (6 bases). The CDR3 contains 17 residues. Germline V gene data show CDR1 as SGHTA and CDR2 as FQGNSA. V was shortened by 5 bases and J by 1 base, with 20 bases between the two germline ends. CDR3 sequence (DNA): TGTGCCAGCAGCCACAGGGTCGGGGCAGCCAGCCAAGAGACCCAGTACTTC. This sequence encodes CASSHRVGAASQETQYF.

This clonotype was seen a few times. J is TRBJ2-3 and V is TRBV7-2; D gene uncertain. The germline V gene encodes CDR1 SGHTA and CDR2 FQGNSA. This CDR3 has 15 amino acids. The V end was cut by 1 base, the J end by 3 bases, with 11 bases between. CDR3 nucleotide sequence: TGTGCCAGCAGCTTAGTGGGTAGTTTAACAGATACGCAGTATTTT. Translation gives CASSLVGSLTDTQYF.

In this sample, this clonotype turned up a few times. V is TRBV5-1 and J is TRBJ2-1; D is tentatively TRBD1 or TRBD2 (5 bases each). V dropped 2 bases and J dropped 8 bases, with 14 bases sitting between them. This CDR3 spans 14 amino acids. The germline V gene encodes CDR1 SGHRS and CDR2 YFSETQ. CDR3: CASSFGGVGDEQFF. CDR3 nucleotides: TGCGCCAGCAGCTTTGGAGGAGTGGGGGATGAGCAGTTCTTC.

This clonotype has a single count. The chain uses TRBV20-1 and TRBJ2-5; 10 bases are a match to TRBD1. This CDR3 has 14 residues. J lost 1 base, V lost 5 bases, and 4 bases had no gene match. Germline loops: CDR1 DFQATT, CDR2 SNEGSKA (reference sequence). CDR3 protein: CSADRDRGQETQYF. CDR3 DNA sequence: TGCAGTGCTGACCGGGACAGGGGCCAAGAGACCCAGTACTTC.

The chain couples TRBV20-1 to TRBJ2-4; 14 nucleotides match TRBD2. Per germline, CDR1 DFQATT and CDR2 SNEGSKA (reference sequence). The V and J ends lost 5 bases and 0 bases, in that order; junction bases with no gene match: 6. The CDR3 loop spans 17 amino acids. CDR3 in DNA: TGCAGTGCTCGGACTAGCGGGAGGTCTCTAGCCAAAAACATTCAGTACTTC. It specifies CSARTSGRSLAKNIQYF.

Concerning this clonotype: A much bigger clone sits one base away, suggesting this may be a read error. The V and J genes are TRBV5-1 and TRBJ2-1; D is ambiguous. The CDR3 has 12 amino acids. Germline CDR1 SGHRS, CDR2 YFSETQ. The CDR3, as DNA: TGCGCCAACAGCGATTCCTACAATGAGCAGTTCTTC. Encoded protein: CANSDSYNEQFF.

Many counts were recorded for this clonotype. The chain uses TRBV27 and TRBJ2-3; TRBD1 agrees at 9 bases. This CDR3 region has 17 residues. The V segment lost 0 bases and the J segment 3 bases; nucleotides outside the gene matches: 7. The germline gives CDR1 MNHEY, CDR2 SMNVEV (reference sequence). The CDR3 coding sequence is TGTGCCAGCAGTTTATCGAGACTAGGACAGGGGACAGATACGCAGTATTTT. Translating gives CASSLSRLGQGTDTQYF.

This chain uses TRBV9 with TRBJ2-7; 10 bases are shared with TRBD2. CDR1 is SGDLS, CDR2 YYNGEE, per germline. CDR3 length equals 15 residues. Germline trimming cut 0 bases from V and 2 bases from J; bases unmatched to any gene: 2. The CDR3 here is CASSVGTSGTYEQYF. CDR3 nucleotide sequence: TGTGCCAGCAGCGTAGGGACTAGCGGCACCTACGAGCAGTACTTC.

The V gene is TRBV10-3, the J gene TRBJ2-7, with 12 bases that match TRBD2. V dropped 6 bases and J dropped 0; count of bases not matched to a gene: 3. CDR1 is ENHRY, CDR2 SYGVKD, per germline. This CDR3 is built from 15 residues. The CDR3 loop reads CAISLGLAGSYEQYF. DNA for the CDR3: TGTGCCATCAGCCTGGGACTAGCGGGCTCCTACGAGCAGTACTTC.

This clonotype was recorded many times. This rearrangement joins TRBV20-1 to TRBJ2-6; D is ambiguous. This CDR3 contains 15 residues. Germline V gene sequence: CDR1 DFQATT, CDR2 SNEGSKA (reference sequence). V dropped 5 bases and J dropped 0 bases, with 11 bases sitting between them. The CDR3 region has the DNA TGCAGTGCTTCCACCAGTAGCTCTGGGGCCAACGTCCTGACTTTC. As protein: CSASTSSSGANVLTF.

This clonotype was counted ten times or more. The chain has TRBV7-2 and TRBJ2-7; D is ambiguous. The CDR3 covers 13 residues. The germline V and J ends were trimmed by 6 bases and 2 bases, with 11 bases remaining between them. Germline V gene data show CDR1 as SGHTA and CDR2 as FQGNSA. In DNA, the CDR3 is TGTGCCAGCAGTATACAGCCTACCTACGAGCAGTACTTC. Translated: CASSIQPTYEQYF. Filled out from reference TRBV7-2 and TRBJ2-7, the complete variable domain reads GAGVSQSPSNKVTEKGKDVELRCDPISGHTALYWYRQSLGQGLEFLIYFQGNSAPDKSGLPSDRFSAERTGGSVSTLTIQRTQQEDSAVYLCASSIQPTYEQYFGPGTRLTVT.

This clonotype was observed a few times. The chain links TRBV29-1 to TRBJ1-2; tentatively, D is TRBD1 (6 bases). The CDR3 loop spans 14 amino acids. CDR1 and CDR2 from the germline V gene are SQVTM and ANQGSEA. Trimming stripped 3 bases from V and 4 bases from J, with 15 bases between. The CDR3 DNA reads TGCAGCGTTGATCCCGGGGGCAAGGGCTATGGCTACACCTTC. It codes for CSVDPGGKGYGYTF.

The chain is built from TRBV20-1 and TRBJ2-7; TRBD2 might be the D (6 bases). The CDR3 consists of 14 residues. The V and J ends lost 5 bases and 2 bases respectively, with 16 bases between them. Looked up from germline, CDR1 is DFQATT and CDR2 is SNEGSKA (reference sequence). The CDR3 DNA reads as TGCAGTGCTTCTCGGAGGGGTCCCCCCTACGAGCAGTACTTC. This translates into CSASRRGPPYEQYF.